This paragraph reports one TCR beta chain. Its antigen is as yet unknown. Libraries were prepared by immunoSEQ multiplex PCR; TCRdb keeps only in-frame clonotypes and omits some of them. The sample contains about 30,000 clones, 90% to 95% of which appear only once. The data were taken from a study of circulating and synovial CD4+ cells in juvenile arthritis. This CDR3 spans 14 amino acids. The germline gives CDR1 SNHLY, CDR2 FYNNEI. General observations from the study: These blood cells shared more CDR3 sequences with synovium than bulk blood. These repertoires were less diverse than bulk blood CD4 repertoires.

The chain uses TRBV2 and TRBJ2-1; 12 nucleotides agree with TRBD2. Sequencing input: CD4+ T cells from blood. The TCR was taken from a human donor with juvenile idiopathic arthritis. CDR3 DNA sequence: TGTGCATGTCAAATTGCTAGCGGGAGGGGTGAGCAGTTCTTC. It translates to CACQIASGRGEQFF.